Listed below are T cell receptor beta chains from one sample, sequenced in a study of T cell repertoires in cytomegalovirus infection. Antigens of these TCRs are unknown. TCRdb redid the calling of the reads with MiXCR, one entry per CDR3 protein. Among about 920,000 distinct CDR3 sequences listed, less than 40% were seen once. The sample was cultured CD8+ T cells from PBMCs, taken from culture after CMV antigen stimulation. These receptors were obtained from a human donor in good health (CMV status not recorded). Some clones in this sample may be carry-over from other donors' samples. CDR3s include the opening cysteine and the closing phenylalanine or tryptophan.

CDR3 length: 17; J gene: TRBJ2-4; V gene: TRBV5-6; CDR3 protein: CASSHYRDRVAKNIQYF
CDR3 length: 15; J gene: TRBJ2-7; V gene: TRBV5-1; CDR3 protein: CASSLTSGGVYEQYF
CDR3 length: 16; J gene: TRBJ2-3; V gene: TRBV6-2/TRBV6-3; CDR3 protein: CASRRGLAGGADTQYF
CDR3 length: 15; J gene: TRBJ2-3; V gene: TRBV11-3; CDR3 protein: CASSAGQGLTDTQYF
CDR3 length: 14; J gene: TRBJ2-4; V gene: TRBV7-8; CDR3 protein: CASSLSGTQNIQYF
CDR3 length: 14; J gene: TRBJ1-2; V gene: TRBV12-3/TRBV12-4; CDR3 protein: CASRNRGFFYGYTF
CDR3 length: 13; J gene: TRBJ2-3; V gene: TRBV7-8; CDR3 protein: CASSLESLVTQYF
CDR3 length: 16; J gene: TRBJ1-1; V gene: TRBV7-6; CDR3 protein: CAVGVAGIRMNTEAFF
CDR3 length: 17; J gene: TRBJ2-3; V gene: TRBV7-3; CDR3 protein: CASSSGLAGGLSDTQYF
CDR3 length: 14; J gene: TRBJ1-2; V gene: TRBV2; CDR3 protein: CASTLLGSNYGYTF
CDR3 length: 13; J gene: TRBJ2-1; V gene: TRBV12-3/TRBV12-4; CDR3 protein: CASGSGDGGEQFF
CDR3 length: 13; J gene: TRBJ2-7; V gene: TRBV27; CDR3 protein: CASSITGPHEQYF
CDR3 length: 15; J gene: TRBJ1-5; V gene: TRBV5-1; CDR3 protein: CASSFTGDSNQPQHF
CDR3 length: 16; J gene: TRBJ2-1; V gene: TRBV12-3/TRBV12-4; CDR3 protein: CASSFNRDILQGEQFF
CDR3 length: 14; J gene: TRBJ1-1; V gene: TRBV12-5; CDR3 protein: CASGLTTGDTEAFF
CDR3 length: 19; J gene: TRBJ2-6; V gene: TRBV27; CDR3 protein: CASSFTSFPGDSGANVLTF